The 14 T cell receptor beta chains reported below all come from one sample, sequenced in a study of shared clonotypes between healthy human individuals. Generated by immunoSEQ multiplex PCR, the TCRdb table keeps only in-frame clones and is missing some. Here the sample spans hundreds of thousands of clones, less than 85% being singletons. Sequencing input: memory CD4+ T cells sorted from blood. Subset meaning: CD45RA-negative fraction. The source of these receptors is a woman aged 25 to 45 in good health.

The chain joins TRBV6-6 to TRBJ2-1; the match to TRBD2 covers 15 bases. CDR3 length equals 15 residues. The germline gives CDR1 MNHNY, CDR2 SVGAGI (reference sequence). J was trimmed by 7 bases and V by 5 bases; bases with no gene match: 3. The CDR3 sequence is CASSAGTSGRNEQFF. Written as DNA, the CDR3 is TGTGCCAGCAGTGCCGGGACTAGCGGGAGGAATGAGCAGTTCTTC.

The rearrangement joins TRBV27 to TRBJ2-2; 9 bases fit TRBD2. Germline V gene data show CDR1 as MNHEY and CDR2 as SMNVEV (reference sequence). The CDR3 covers 15 residues. V dropped 1 base and J dropped 4; count of bases not matched to a gene: 1. In nucleotides, the CDR3 is TGTGCCAGCAGTTTATTAGCGGGAGTCACCGGGGAGCTGTTTTTT. This encodes CASSLLAGVTGELFF.

The V and J genes are TRBV7-9 and TRBJ2-5; 7 positions match TRBD2. The V and J ends lost 5 bases and 5 bases, in that order; junction bases with no gene match: 8. CDR1 SEHNR and CDR2 FQNEAQ come from the germline V gene (reference sequence). This CDR3 is 14 amino acids long. The CDR3 DNA sequence: TGTGCCAGCAGCCCCCCGCGGGGGAGGGAGACCCAGTACTTC. Protein: CASSPPRGRETQYF.

This clone has only a few counts. The chain links TRBV7-2 to TRBJ2-7; 10 bases agree with TRBD2. The CDR3 runs 15 residues. Germline V gene lookup returns CDR1 SGHTA and CDR2 FQGNSA. The V and J ends lost 5 bases and 4 bases, in that order; junction bases with no gene match: 8. The CDR3 spells CASSPAAGGQYEQYF. In DNA, the CDR3 is TGTGCCAGCAGCCCAGCAGCGGGGGGGCAATACGAGCAGTACTTC.

The V gene is TRBV5-1, the J gene TRBJ2-7; a possible D gene is TRBD2 (5 bases). Germline CDR1 is SGHRS and CDR2 is YFSETQ. The CDR3 has 11 residues. Trimming cost V 4 bases and J 5 bases, with 7 bases left between them. In DNA form, the CDR3 reads TGCGCCAGCAGCGTGGGAGACGAGCAGTACTTC. This codes for CASSVGDEQYF.

This clone was counted a few times. The chain employs TRBV20-1 and TRBJ2-5, with D maybe TRBD2 (5 bases). V lost 3 bases, J lost 5 bases, and 7 bases lay in between. Germline V lookup: CDR1 DFQATT, CDR2 SNEGSKA (reference sequence). The CDR3 is 11 residues long. The CDR3 nucleotides read TGCAGTGCTAGCGGGATGGAGACCCAGTACTTC. Amino acid sequence: CSASGMETQYF.

The chain joins TRBV2 to TRBJ1-2; D is uncertain. Trimming cost V 3 bases and J 8 bases, with 16 bases left between them. Germline CDR1 is SNHLY and CDR2 is FYNNEI. This CDR3 comprises 14 residues. The CDR3 DNA follows: TGTGCCAGCAGTGATTATGGGCGAAGCTACGGCTACACCTTC. Its protein is CASSDYGRSYGYTF. The full variable domain, rest sourced from reference TRBV2 and TRBJ1-2, is EPEVTQTPSHQVTQMGQEVILRCVPISNHLYFYWYRQILGQKVEFLVSFYNNEISEKSEIFDDQFSVERPDGSNFTLKIRSTKLEDSAMYFCASSDYGRSYGYTFGSGTRLTVV.

The J gene is TRBJ1-6, the V gene TRBV5-1; D gene ambiguous. The length of the CDR3 is 16 residues. Trimming stripped 0 bases from V and 10 bases from J, with 17 bases between. Germline V gene data show CDR1 as SGHRS and CDR2 as YFSETQ. The CDR3, as DNA: TGCGCCAGCAGCTTGGACAGCCCTGCCAAGAACTCACCCCTCCACTTT. Residues: CASSLDSPAKNSPLHF.

This sequence joins TRBV6-5 and TRBJ2-1; 7 bases are a match to TRBD1. CDR3 length equals 12 residues. V shed 6 bases, J shed 7 bases, and the junction held 3 bases outside the gene matches. Germline values: CDR1 MNHEY, CDR2 SVGAGI. CDR3 in DNA: TGTGCCAGCAGGAAACAGGGGAATGAGCAGTTCTTC. This codes for CASRKQGNEQFF.

The chain carries TRBV7-3 and TRBJ2-2, with 15 bases that match TRBD2. This CDR3 is built from 18 residues. The J segment lost 7 bases and the V segment lost 6 bases, leaving 12 bases of the junction unmatched. The germline V gene has CDR1 SGHTA and CDR2 FQGTGA. Here the CDR3 DNA reads TGTGCCAGCAGACCTCCGGGACTAGCGGGAGGAATGGGCGGGGAGCTGTTTTTT. Translating gives CASRPPGLAGGMGGELFF.

The V and J genes are TRBV4-1 and TRBJ2-1, with 8 bases matching TRBD2. CDR3 length equals 18 residues. Germline values: CDR1 MGHRA, CDR2 YSYEKL. Trimming at V came to 5 bases and at J to 0 bases, leaving 12 bases not matched to a gene. CDR3 nucleotides: TGCGCCAGCAGCATAGGCCCCCGGGGGGGGAGCTCCTACAATGAGCAGTTCTTC. Its protein product is CASSIGPRGGSSYNEQFF.

The chain uses TRBV20-1 and TRBJ2-1; tentatively, D is TRBD2 (5 bases). Trimming removed 5 bases at V and 7 bases at J, with 9 bases between. This CDR3 has 11 amino acids. Per the germline V gene, CDR1 is DFQATT and CDR2 is SNEGSKA (reference sequence). For the CDR3, the DNA is TGCAGTGCTCCACTAGAGAATGAGCAGTTCTTC. This translates into CSAPLENEQFF.

V is TRBV7-8 and J is TRBJ1-3; D remains ambiguous. Trimming cost V 5 bases and J 2 bases, with 13 bases left between them. The V gene's germline CDR1 is SGHVS and CDR2 FQNEAQ. The CDR3 totals 15 residues. The CDR3 region has the DNA TGTGCCAGCAGCCCCTATCTCCTCACTGGAAACACCATATATTTT. Its protein product is CASSPYLLTGNTIYF.

This clone has a handful of counts. The J gene is TRBJ2-1, the V gene TRBV2; D uncertain. CDR1 and CDR2 from the germline V gene are SNHLY and FYNNEI. V was shortened by 8 bases and J by 2 bases, with 4 bases between the two germline ends. The CDR3 is made up of 11 amino acids. CDR3 in amino acids: CASQTYNEQFF. The CDR3 nucleotides read TGTGCCAGCCAGACCTACAATGAGCAGTTCTTC.